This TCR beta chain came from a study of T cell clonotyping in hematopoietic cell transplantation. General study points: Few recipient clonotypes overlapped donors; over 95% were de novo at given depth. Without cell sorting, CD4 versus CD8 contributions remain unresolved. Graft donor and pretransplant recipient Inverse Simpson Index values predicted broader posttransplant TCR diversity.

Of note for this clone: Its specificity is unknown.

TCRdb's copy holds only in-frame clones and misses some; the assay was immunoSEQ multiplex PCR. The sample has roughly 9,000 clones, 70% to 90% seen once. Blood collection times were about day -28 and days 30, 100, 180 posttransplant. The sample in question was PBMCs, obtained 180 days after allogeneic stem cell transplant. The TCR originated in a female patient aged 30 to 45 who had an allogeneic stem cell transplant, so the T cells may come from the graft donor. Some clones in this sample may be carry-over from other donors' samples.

Written as DNA, the CDR3 is TGTGCCAGCAGTGGGACTGGCGTGGGACCTAACTATGGCTACACCTTC. Protein sequence: CASSGTGVGPNYGYTF. The rearrangement uses TRBV5-6 and TRBJ1-2, with D maybe TRBD1 (5 bases). Germline V CDR1 and CDR2: SGHDT, YYEEEE. V lost 5 bases, J lost 0 bases, and 17 bases lay in between. The CDR3 totals 16 residues.